This T cell receptor (beta chain) derives from a study of T cell repertoires in cytomegalovirus infection. The CDR3 extends over 15 amino acids. Germline trimming cut 7 bases from V and 7 bases from J; bases unmatched to any gene: 10. In germline, CDR1 is MDHEN, CDR2 SYDVKM. MiXCR, run by TCRdb on the reads, gives a single entry per CDR3 protein. The sample lists hundreds of thousands of distinct CDR3 sequences; around 30% were seen once. On this clonotype itself: Its antigen remains unidentified.

The sequencing here drew on cultured PBMCs, taken from culture after CMV antigen stimulation. The sequence derives from a human donor in good health (CMV status not recorded). Some clones in this sample may be carry-over from other donors' samples. The rearrangement uses TRBV28 and TRBJ2-2; 9 bases line up with TRBD2. CDR3 sequence reads: CASIPGGRAGGELFF. The CDR3 DNA is TGTGCCAGCATCCCAGGCGGGAGGGCCGGCGGGGAGCTGTTTTTT.